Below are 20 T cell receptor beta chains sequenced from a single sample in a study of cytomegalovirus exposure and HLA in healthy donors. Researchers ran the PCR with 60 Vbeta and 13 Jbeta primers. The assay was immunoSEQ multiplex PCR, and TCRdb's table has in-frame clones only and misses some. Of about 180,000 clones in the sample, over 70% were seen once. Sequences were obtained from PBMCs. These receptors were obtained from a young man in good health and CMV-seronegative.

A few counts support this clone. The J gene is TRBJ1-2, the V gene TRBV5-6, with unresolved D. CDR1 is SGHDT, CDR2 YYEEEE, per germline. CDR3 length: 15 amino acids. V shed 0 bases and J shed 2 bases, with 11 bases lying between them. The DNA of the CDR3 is TGTGCCAGCAGCTTGGCCCGCAGTCCCAACTATGGCTACACCTTC. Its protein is CASSLARSPNYGYTF.

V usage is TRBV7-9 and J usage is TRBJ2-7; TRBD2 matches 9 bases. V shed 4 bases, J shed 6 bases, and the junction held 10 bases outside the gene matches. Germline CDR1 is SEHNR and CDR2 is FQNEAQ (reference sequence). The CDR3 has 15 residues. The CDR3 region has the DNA TGTGCCAGCAGCTCAATAGCGGGGGTGGTAGGCGAGCAGTACTTC. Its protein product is CASSSIAGVVGEQYF.

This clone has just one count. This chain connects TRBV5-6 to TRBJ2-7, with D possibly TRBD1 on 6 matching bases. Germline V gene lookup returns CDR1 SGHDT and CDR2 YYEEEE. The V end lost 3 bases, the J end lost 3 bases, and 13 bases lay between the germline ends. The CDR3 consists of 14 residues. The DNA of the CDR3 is TGTGCCAGCAGCTACTTGGACAGTTTCTACGAGCAGTACTTC. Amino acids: CASSYLDSFYEQYF.

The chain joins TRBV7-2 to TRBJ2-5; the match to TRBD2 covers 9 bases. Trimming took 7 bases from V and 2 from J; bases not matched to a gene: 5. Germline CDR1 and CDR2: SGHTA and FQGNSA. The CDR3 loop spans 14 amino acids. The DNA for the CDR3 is TGTGCCAGCACATCTAGCGGGACTCAAGAGACCCAGTACTTC. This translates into CASTSSGTQETQYF. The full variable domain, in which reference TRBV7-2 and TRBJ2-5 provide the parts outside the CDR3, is GAGVSQSPSNKVTEKGKDVELRCDPISGHTALYWYRQSLGQGLEFLIYFQGNSAPDKSGLPSDRFSAERTGGSVSTLTIQRTQQEDSAVYLCASTSSGTQETQYFGPGTRLLVL.

The CDR3 region has the DNA TGTGCCAGCAGTGGGCTACCCGCTAGCCGGGGTGGGGAGCTGTTTTTT. Amino acids: CASSGLPASRGGELFF. The chain joins TRBV6-1 to TRBJ2-2, with D possibly being TRBD2 (5 bases). Trimming removed 4 bases from V and 8 bases from J, with 20 bases in between. CDR3 size: 16 residues. Looked up from germline, CDR1 is MNHNS and CDR2 is SASEGT.

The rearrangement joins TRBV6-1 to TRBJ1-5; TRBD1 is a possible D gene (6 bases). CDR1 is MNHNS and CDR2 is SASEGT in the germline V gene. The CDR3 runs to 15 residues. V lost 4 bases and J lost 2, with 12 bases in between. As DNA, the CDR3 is TGTGCCAGCAGTGGCCGGGACACACGCAATCAGCCCCAGCATTTT. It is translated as CASSGRDTRNQPQHF.

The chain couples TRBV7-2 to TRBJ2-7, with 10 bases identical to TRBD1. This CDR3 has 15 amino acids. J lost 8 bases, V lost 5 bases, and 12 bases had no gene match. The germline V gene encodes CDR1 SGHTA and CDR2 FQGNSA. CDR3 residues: CASSADRGRGAQQYF. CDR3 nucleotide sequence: TGTGCCAGCAGCGCCGACAGGGGGCGCGGCGCCCAGCAGTACTTC.

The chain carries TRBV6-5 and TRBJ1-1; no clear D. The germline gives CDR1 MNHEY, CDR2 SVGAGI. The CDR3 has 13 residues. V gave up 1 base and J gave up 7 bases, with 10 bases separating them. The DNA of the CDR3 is TGTGCCAGCAGTTACTATAGTGGTGGTGAAGCTTTCTTT. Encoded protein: CASSYYSGGEAFF.

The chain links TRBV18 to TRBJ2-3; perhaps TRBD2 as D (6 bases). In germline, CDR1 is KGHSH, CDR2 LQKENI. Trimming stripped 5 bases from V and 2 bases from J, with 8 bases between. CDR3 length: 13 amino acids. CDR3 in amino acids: CASSGGITDTQYF. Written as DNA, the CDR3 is TGTGCCAGCTCAGGGGGGATCACAGATACGCAGTATTTT.

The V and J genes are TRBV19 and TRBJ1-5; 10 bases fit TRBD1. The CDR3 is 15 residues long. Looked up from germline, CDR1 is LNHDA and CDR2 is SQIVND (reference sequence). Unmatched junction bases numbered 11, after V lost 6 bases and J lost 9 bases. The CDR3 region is CASRSPGTGERPQHF. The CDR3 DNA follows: TGTGCCAGTAGGTCCCCTGGGACAGGGGAACGGCCCCAGCATTTT.

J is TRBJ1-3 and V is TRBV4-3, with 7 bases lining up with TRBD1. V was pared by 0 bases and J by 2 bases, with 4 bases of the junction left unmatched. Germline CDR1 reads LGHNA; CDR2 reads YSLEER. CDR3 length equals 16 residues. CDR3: CASSQDWGTAGNTIYF. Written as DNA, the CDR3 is TGCGCCAGCAGCCAAGATTGGGGGACAGCTGGAAACACCATATATTTT.

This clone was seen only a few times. The CDR3 region is CATSSGGGPTDTQYF. For the CDR3, the DNA is TGTGCCACCAGCAGCGGCGGGGGCCCCACAGATACGCAGTATTTT. The chain uses TRBV15 and TRBJ2-3, with D possibly TRBD2 on 7 matching bases. Per the germline V gene, CDR1 is LNHNV and CDR2 is YYDKDF (reference sequence). V gave up 3 bases and J gave up 2 bases, with 12 bases separating them. The CDR3 is 15 amino acids.

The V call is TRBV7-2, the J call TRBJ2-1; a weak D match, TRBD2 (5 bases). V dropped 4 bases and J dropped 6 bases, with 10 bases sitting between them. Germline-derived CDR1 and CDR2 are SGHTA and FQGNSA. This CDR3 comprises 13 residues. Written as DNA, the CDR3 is TGTGCCAGCAGCTGGGAGCAGTCCAATGAGCAGTTCTTC. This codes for CASSWEQSNEQFF.

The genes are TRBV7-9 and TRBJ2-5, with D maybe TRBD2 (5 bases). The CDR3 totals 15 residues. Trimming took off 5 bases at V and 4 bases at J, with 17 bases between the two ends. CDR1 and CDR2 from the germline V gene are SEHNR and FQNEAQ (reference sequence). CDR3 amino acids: CASSPPRAVSETQYF. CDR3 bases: TGTGCCAGCAGCCCCCCGAGGGCGGTCTCAGAGACCCAGTACTTC.

CDR3 DNA: TGTGCCAGCAGCTTAAGTAGAGGCACTGAAGCTTTCTTT. Protein: CASSLSRGTEAFF. The J gene is TRBJ1-1, the V gene TRBV7-2, with D hard to call. V was shortened by 2 bases and J by 4 bases, with 8 bases between the two germline ends. From germline, CDR1 is SGHTA and CDR2 FQGNSA. The CDR3 totals 13 residues.

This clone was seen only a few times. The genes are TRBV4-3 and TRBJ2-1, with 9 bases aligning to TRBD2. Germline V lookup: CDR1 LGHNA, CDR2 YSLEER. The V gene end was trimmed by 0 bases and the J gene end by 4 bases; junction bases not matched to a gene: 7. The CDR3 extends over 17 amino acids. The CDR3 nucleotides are TGCGCCAGCAGCCAAGATCTTCCTAGCGGGGTATACAATGAGCAGTTCTTC. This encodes CASSQDLPSGVYNEQFF.

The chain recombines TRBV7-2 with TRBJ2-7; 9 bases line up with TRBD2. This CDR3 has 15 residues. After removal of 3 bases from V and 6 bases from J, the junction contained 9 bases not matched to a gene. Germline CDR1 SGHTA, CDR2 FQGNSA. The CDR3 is CASSFASGTRSEQYF. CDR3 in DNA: TGTGCCAGCAGCTTCGCTAGCGGGACAAGAAGCGAGCAGTACTTC. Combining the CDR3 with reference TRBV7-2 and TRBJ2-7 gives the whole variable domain GAGVSQSPSNKVTEKGKDVELRCDPISGHTALYWYRQSLGQGLEFLIYFQGNSAPDKSGLPSDRFSAERTGGSVSTLTIQRTQQEDSAVYLCASSFASGTRSEQYFGPGTRLTVT.

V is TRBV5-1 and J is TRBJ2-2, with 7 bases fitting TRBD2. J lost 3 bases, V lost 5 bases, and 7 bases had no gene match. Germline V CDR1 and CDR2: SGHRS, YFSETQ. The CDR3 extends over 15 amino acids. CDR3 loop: CASRRWGGDTGELFF. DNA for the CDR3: TGCGCCAGCAGAAGGTGGGGAGGGGACACCGGGGAGCTGTTTTTT.

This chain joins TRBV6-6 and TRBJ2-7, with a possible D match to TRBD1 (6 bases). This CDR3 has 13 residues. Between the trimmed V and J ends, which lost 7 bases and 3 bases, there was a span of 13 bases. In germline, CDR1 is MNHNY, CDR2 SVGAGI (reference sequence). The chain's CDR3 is CASTPGAVYEQYF. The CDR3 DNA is TGTGCCAGCACCCCAGGGGCGGTCTACGAGCAGTACTTC.

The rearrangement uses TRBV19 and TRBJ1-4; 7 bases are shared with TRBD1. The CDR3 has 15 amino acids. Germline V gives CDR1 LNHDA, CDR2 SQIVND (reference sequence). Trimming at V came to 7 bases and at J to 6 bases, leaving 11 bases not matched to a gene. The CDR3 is CASTRWVQGDEKLFF. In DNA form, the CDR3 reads TGTGCCAGTACCAGATGGGTCCAGGGGGATGAAAAACTGTTTTTT.